The present entry profiles one T cell receptor beta chain with its context. Its antigen is as yet unknown. Some clones are missing from TCRdb's copy, which holds only in-frame ones; the method was immunoSEQ multiplex PCR. The sample holds roughly 19,000 clones, more than 70% seen once. The treatment: AdE1-LMPpoly-expanded autologous EBV-specific T-cell therapy followed by anti-PD-1 nivolumab. Deletions cut 4 bases from V and 5 bases from J, with 17 bases between. Germline V gene sequence: CDR1 SGHRS, CDR2 YFSETQ. This CDR3 comprises 15 residues. This sample was included in a study of EBV T-cell therapy then PD-1 blockade in nasopharyngeal carcinoma.

This specimen consisted of CD8+ T cells from blood, obtained around day 34 from a patient whose treatment included autologous EBV-specific T cells and nivolumab. J is TRBJ2-3 and V is TRBV5-1; D gene uncertain. The TCR sequence derives from a man in his forties or fifties with nasopharyngeal carcinoma. The CDR3 DNA is TGCGCCAGCAGCCAGAGACCCACGAATGAAGATACGCAGTATTTT. Its translation is CASSQRPTNEDTQYF.